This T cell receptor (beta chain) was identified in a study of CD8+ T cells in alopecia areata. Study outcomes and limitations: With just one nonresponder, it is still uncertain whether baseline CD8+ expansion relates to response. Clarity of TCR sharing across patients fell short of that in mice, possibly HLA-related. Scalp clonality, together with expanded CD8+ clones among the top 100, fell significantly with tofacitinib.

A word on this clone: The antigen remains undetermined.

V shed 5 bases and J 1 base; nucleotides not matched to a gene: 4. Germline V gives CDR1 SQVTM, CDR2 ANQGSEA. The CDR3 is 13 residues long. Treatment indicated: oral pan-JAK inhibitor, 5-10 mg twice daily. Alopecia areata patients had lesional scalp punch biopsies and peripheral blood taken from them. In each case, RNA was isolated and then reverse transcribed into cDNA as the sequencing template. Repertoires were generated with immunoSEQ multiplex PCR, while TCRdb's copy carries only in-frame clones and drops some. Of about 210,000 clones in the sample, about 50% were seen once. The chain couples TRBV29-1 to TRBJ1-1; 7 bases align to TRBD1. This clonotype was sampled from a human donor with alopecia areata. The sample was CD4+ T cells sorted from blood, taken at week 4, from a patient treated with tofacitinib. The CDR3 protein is CSVPTGTNTEAFF. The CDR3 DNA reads TGCAGCGTTCCGACAGGGACGAACACTGAAGCTTTCTTT. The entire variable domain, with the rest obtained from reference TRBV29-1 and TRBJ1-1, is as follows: SAVISQKPSRDICQRGTSLTIQCQVDSQVTMMFWYRQQPGQSLTLIATANQGSEATYESGFVIDKFPISRPNLTFSTLTVSNMSPEDSSIYLCSVPTGTNTEAFFGQGTRLTVV.